Each of the 30 T cell receptor beta chains below was sequenced from the same sample in a study of cytomegalovirus exposure and HLA in healthy donors. This table comes from immunoSEQ multiplex PCR, and its TCRdb copy is limited to in-frame clones, with some not included. The sample lists more than 65,000 clones, 90% to 95% seen once, with 0.67% in the top ten. Specimen: PBMCs. All receptors derive from a man between 18 and 35 years old in good health and CMV-seronegative.

This chain connects TRBV15 to TRBJ1-5, with 9 bases lining up with TRBD1. Germline CDR1 LNHNV, CDR2 YYDKDF (reference sequence). After removal of 5 bases from V and 6 bases from J, the junction contained 5 bases not matched to a gene. The CDR3 has 14 amino acids. In nucleotides, the CDR3 is TGTGCCACCAGCTGGGGGACAGGGCCTCAGCCCCAGCATTTT. Encoded protein: CATSWGTGPQPQHF.

V is TRBV5-6 and J is TRBJ2-7; 7 bases are shared with TRBD2. V lost 4 bases to trimming and J lost 1 base; unmatched junction nucleotides: 2. CDR3 length equals 13 residues. Germline CDR1 and CDR2: SGHDT and YYEEEE. Written as DNA, the CDR3 is TGTGCCAGCAGCCGGGACTATTCCTACGAGCAGTACTTC. Its translation is CASSRDYSYEQYF.

This clone has only a few counts. The V gene is TRBV6-5, the J gene TRBJ1-2, with TRBD1 matching over 7 bases. V gave up 8 bases and J gave up 8 bases; unmatched junction bases: 11. Germline lookup yields CDR1 MNHEY and CDR2 SVGAGI. This CDR3 has 13 amino acids. CDR3 DNA sequence: TGTGCCAGCGGTAGACAGGGTATGAGAGGCTACACCTTC. It encodes CASGRQGMRGYTF.

The J gene is TRBJ2-3, the V gene TRBV9; D is unresolved. The CDR3 has 14 residues. V gave up 0 bases and J gave up 1 base, with 6 bases separating them. Germline lookup yields CDR1 SGDLS and CDR2 YYNGEE. The CDR3: CASSVGVGTDTQYF. CDR3 coding DNA: TGTGCCAGCAGCGTAGGCGTGGGCACAGATACGCAGTATTTT. Variable domain in full (rest from reference TRBV9 and TRBJ2-3): DSGVTQTPKHLITATGQRVTLRCSPRSGDLSVYWYQQSLDQGLQFLIQYYNGEERAKGNILERFSAQQFPDLHSELNLSSLELGDSALYFCASSVGVGTDTQYFGPGTRLTVL.

This clone was seen just once. The J gene is TRBJ2-7, the V gene TRBV28, with a tentative D call TRBD2 (6 bases). The CDR3 totals 15 residues. Trimming shortened V by 6 bases and J by 1 base, and 16 bases separated the two germline ends. Germline CDR1 and CDR2: MDHEN and SYDVKM. The CDR3 is CASRGGSAGSYEQYF. CDR3 in DNA: TGTGCCAGCAGGGGCGGTTCGGCGGGATCCTACGAGCAGTACTTC.

The V call is TRBV5-1, the J call TRBJ2-7; D perhaps matches TRBD1 (6 bases). This CDR3 region has 16 residues. The germline V gene has CDR1 SGHRS and CDR2 YFSETQ. Trimming took off 3 bases at V and 4 bases at J, with 20 bases between the two ends. The DNA for the CDR3 is TGCGCCAGCAGCTACGGACAGAACCGACTTGAATACGAGCAGTACTTC. This gives the protein CASSYGQNRLEYEQYF.

The count of this clone is one. V is TRBV4-1 and J is TRBJ1-2, with no clear D. The CDR3 contains 15 residues. Per the germline V gene, CDR1 is MGHRA and CDR2 is YSYEKL. Trimming took off 1 base at V and 0 bases at J, with 9 bases between the two ends. The CDR3 sequence is CASSQGDKANYGYTF. CDR3 nucleotide sequence: TGCGCCAGCAGCCAAGGCGACAAAGCTAACTATGGCTACACCTTC.

This chain joins TRBV7-6 and TRBJ2-2; 7 bases align to TRBD1. Per the germline V gene, CDR1 is SGHVS and CDR2 is FNYEAQ. V shed 3 bases and J 0 bases; nucleotides not matched to a gene: 4. The CDR3 covers 16 residues. The DNA of the CDR3 is TGTGCCAGCAGCTTTACAGGGGTCGCGAACACCGGGGAGCTGTTTTTT. This gives the protein CASSFTGVANTGELFF.

The CDR3 sequence is CASSSREGQGNVDEAFF. In nucleotides, the CDR3 is TGTGCCAGCAGCTCGCGAGAAGGACAGGGGAATGTGGATGAAGCTTTCTTT. This sequence joins TRBV7-9 and TRBJ1-1; 9 nucleotides match TRBD1. The CDR3 runs to 17 residues. Germline V CDR1 and CDR2: SEHNR, FQNEAQ (reference sequence). Losses at the gene ends were 4 bases for V and 7 bases for J; bases not matched to a gene: 16.

V and J are TRBV9 and TRBJ2-5; TRBD2 matches 10 bases. The trim removed 4 bases at V and 2 bases at J, leaving 5 bases unmatched. This CDR3 contains 15 residues. Germline V gene sequence: CDR1 SGDLS, CDR2 YYNGEE. The CDR3 DNA follows: TGTGCCAGCAGCTTAGCGGGGGGCGCACAAGAGACCCAGTACTTC. It codes for CASSLAGGAQETQYF.

This chain uses TRBV6-5 with TRBJ1-4; D is uncertain. CDR3 size: 13 residues. V gave up 2 bases and J gave up 5 bases, with 6 bases separating them. Germline V CDR1 and CDR2: MNHEY, SVGAGI. The CDR3 loop reads CASSYGPNEKLFF. The DNA of the CDR3 is TGTGCCAGCAGTTACGGGCCAAATGAAAAACTGTTTTTT.

The chain couples TRBV6-6 to TRBJ1-5; D possibly corresponds to TRBD1 (6 bases). The length of the CDR3 is 16 residues. Trimming removed 6 bases at V and 2 bases at J, with 17 bases between. CDR1 is MNHNY, CDR2 SVGAGI, per germline (reference sequence). The CDR3 bases are TGTGCCAGCAGCCTCACCTCAGGGGACGGCAATCAGCCCCAGCATTTT. Amino acids: CASSLTSGDGNQPQHF.

The genes are TRBV27 and TRBJ2-7; maybe TRBD1 (6 bases). This CDR3 spans 14 amino acids. V was shortened by 4 bases and J by 4 bases, with 14 bases between the two germline ends. Germline loops: CDR1 MNHEY, CDR2 SMNVEV (reference sequence). The chain's CDR3 is CASSYRAVAYEQYF. As DNA, the CDR3 is TGTGCCAGCAGTTACAGGGCAGTGGCGTACGAGCAGTACTTC.

This chain uses TRBV19 with TRBJ1-1, with 9 bases identical to TRBD1. The CDR3 has 16 residues. V lost 6 bases to trimming and J lost 0 bases; unmatched junction nucleotides: 8. Per germline, CDR1 LNHDA and CDR2 SQIVND (reference sequence). CDR3 nucleotides: TGTGCCAGTAGAACGACGACAGGGGGTTTGAACACTGAAGCTTTCTTT. Protein: CASRTTTGGLNTEAFF. Drawing the rest from reference TRBV19 and TRBJ1-1, the complete variable domain is DGGITQSPKYLFRKEGQNVTLSCEQNLNHDAMYWYRQDPGQGLRLIYYSQIVNDFQKGDIAEGYSVSREKKESFPLTVTSAQKNPTAFYLCASRTTTGGLNTEAFFGQGTRLTVV.

The chain recombines TRBV6-6 with TRBJ2-7; maybe TRBD1 (6 bases). CDR1 is MNHNY and CDR2 is SVGAGI in the germline V gene (reference sequence). The length of the CDR3 is 14 residues. V lost 0 bases and J 2 bases, leaving 8 bases between the germline ends. For the CDR3, the DNA is TGTGCCAGCAGTTACTCGAGACAGGCCTACGAGCAGTACTTC. Translated: CASSYSRQAYEQYF.

This clone appeared a single time. V is TRBV5-6 and J is TRBJ2-7; no clear D. Looked up from germline, CDR1 is SGHDT and CDR2 is YYEEEE. The V end was cut by 0 bases, the J end by 0 bases, with 7 bases between. The CDR3 length is 14 residues. This chain's CDR3 is CASSLDSYSYEQYF. In nucleotides, the CDR3 is TGTGCCAGCAGCTTGGACAGTTACTCCTACGAGCAGTACTTC.

This chain uses TRBV10-3 with TRBJ1-2; TRBD1 might be the D (6 bases). Trimming removed 0 bases at V and 3 bases at J, with 17 bases between. Germline assignment: CDR1 ENHRY and CDR2 SYGVKD. The CDR3 extends over 17 amino acids. The DNA for the CDR3 is TGTGCCATCAGTGAGTCGGGGACACACGGGTCTCACTATGGCTACACCTTC. Amino acids: CAISESGTHGSHYGYTF.

The chain employs TRBV18 and TRBJ2-3; possibly TRBD2 for D (5 bases). Per the germline V gene, CDR1 is KGHSH and CDR2 is LQKENI. Trimming left V 3 bases short and J 1 base short, with 14 bases between. This CDR3 is built from 16 residues. The CDR3 protein is CASSPKSGIRTDTQYF. Here the CDR3 DNA reads TGTGCCAGCTCACCGAAATCGGGGATCCGCACAGATACGCAGTATTTT.

V usage is TRBV7-9 and J usage is TRBJ1-2; D gene ambiguous. This CDR3 has 14 amino acids. The V and J ends lost 1 base and 2 bases respectively, with 8 bases between them. Per the germline V gene, CDR1 is SEHNR and CDR2 is FQNEAQ (reference sequence). The DNA for the CDR3 is TGTGCCAGCAGCTTAGTTTCCCAAAACTATGGCTACACCTTC. It encodes CASSLVSQNYGYTF.

V usage is TRBV29-1 and J usage is TRBJ2-7; 11 bases align to TRBD1. From germline, CDR1 is SQVTM and CDR2 ANQGSEA. With V trimmed by 6 bases and J by 4 bases, 8 bases remained unmatched. The CDR3 is 14 amino acids. CDR3 region: CSVVGGTGGYEQYF. DNA for the CDR3: TGCAGCGTCGTAGGCGGGACAGGGGGTTACGAGCAGTACTTC.

This chain joins TRBV7-2 and TRBJ1-1, with a weak D call TRBD1 (6 bases). Germline-derived CDR1 and CDR2 are SGHTA and FQGNSA. V was trimmed by 4 bases and J by 9 bases, leaving 15 bases between them. CDR3 length equals 13 residues. CDR3 residues: CASSSRGQQKAFF. The CDR3 region has the DNA TGTGCCAGCAGCTCCCGTGGACAGCAAAAAGCTTTCTTT.

The chain links TRBV6-4 to TRBJ1-2; unclear D gene. There are 15 residues in the CDR3. Germline V gene sequence: CDR1 MRHNA, CDR2 SNTAGT. V was shortened by 6 bases and J by 1 base, with 15 bases between the two germline ends. The DNA for the CDR3 is TGTGCCAGCAGCGACCGGACTGGGAATAACTATGGCTACACCTTC. Translated: CASSDRTGNNYGYTF.

This clone was seen only a few times. CDR3 sequence: CASSLGGRLPLHF. Here the CDR3 DNA reads TGTGCCAGCAGCTTAGGCGGCCGCCTACCCCTCCACTTT. The chain joins TRBV11-2 to TRBJ1-6; D not resolved. In germline, CDR1 is SGHAT, CDR2 FQNNGV. V lost 1 base, J lost 12 bases, and 10 bases lay in between. This CDR3 has 13 amino acids. Using reference TRBV11-2 and TRBJ1-6 for the parts outside the CDR3, the full variable domain is EAGVAQSPRYKIIEKRQSVAFWCNPISGHATLYWYQQILGQGPKLLIQFQNNGVVDDSQLPKDRFSAERLKGVDSTLKIQPAKLEDSAVYLCASSLGGRLPLHFGNGTRLTVT.

The genes are TRBV7-8 and TRBJ2-7; 10 bases line up with TRBD2. Germline CDR1 and CDR2: SGHVS and FQNEAQ. The length of the CDR3 is 15 residues. J was trimmed by 3 bases and V by 1 base; bases with no gene match: 3. The CDR3 region is CASSLGLAGDYEQYF. CDR3 DNA: TGTGCCAGCAGCTTAGGGCTAGCGGGGGACTACGAGCAGTACTTC.

The chain carries TRBV19 and TRBJ1-1; D uncertain. The CDR3 totals 14 residues. V shed 4 bases and J shed 4 bases, with 13 bases lying between them. CDR1 is LNHDA and CDR2 is SQIVND in the germline V gene (reference sequence). The CDR3 loop reads CASSTSGGLTEAFF. The DNA of the CDR3 is TGTGCCAGTAGTACCTCGGGAGGGCTCACTGAAGCTTTCTTT.

The genes are TRBV18 and TRBJ1-1, with D hard to call. Germline V gene lookup returns CDR1 KGHSH and CDR2 LQKENI. This CDR3 spans 12 amino acids. Trimming removed 3 bases at V and 8 bases at J, with 10 bases between. CDR3 DNA sequence: TGTGCCAGCTCACCGACGACGGAGGAAGCTTTCTTT. It encodes CASSPTTEEAFF.

This clone was seen only once. The chain joins TRBV30 to TRBJ1-3, with 7 nucleotides matching TRBD1. The J segment lost 2 bases and the V segment lost 3 bases, leaving 7 bases of the junction unmatched. The CDR3 consists of 15 residues. The V gene's germline CDR1 is GTSNPN and CDR2 SVGIG (reference sequence). CDR3 loop: CAWSLQGSAGNTIYF. The CDR3 DNA sequence: TGTGCCTGGAGCCTACAGGGGAGTGCTGGAAACACCATATATTTT.

J is TRBJ2-7 and V is TRBV5-6; possibly TRBD2 for D (5 bases). The CDR3 runs 14 residues. Trimming pared 4 bases from V and 0 bases from J, leaving 11 bases between. Germline lookup yields CDR1 SGHDT and CDR2 YYEEEE. CDR3 in DNA: TGTGCCAGCAGCGTACTAGGAAGCTCCTACGAGCAGTACTTC. Amino acids: CASSVLGSSYEQYF. Full variable domain (remainder filled in from reference TRBV5-6 and TRBJ2-7): DAGVTQSPTHLIKTRGQQVTLRCSPKSGHDTVSWYQQALGQGPQFIFQYYEEEERQRGNFPDRFSGHQFPNYSSELNVNALLLGDSALYLCASSVLGSSYEQYFGPGTRLTVT.

V and J are TRBV12-5 and TRBJ2-7, with a weak D call TRBD2 (6 bases). Germline CDR1 is LGHNT and CDR2 is FRNRAP. This CDR3 is built from 16 residues. Between the trimmed V and J ends, which lost 0 bases and 3 bases, there was a span of 15 bases. CDR3 residues: CASGLVSSEGVYEQYF. The CDR3 nucleotides read TGTGCTAGTGGTTTGGTATCTTCGGAGGGTGTCTACGAGCAGTACTTC.

This clone was picked up one time. The chain joins TRBV7-9 to TRBJ2-7, with 7 bases matching TRBD2. This CDR3 contains 12 residues. The V segment lost 6 bases and the J segment 5 bases; nucleotides outside the gene matches: 4. CDR1 and CDR2 from the germline V gene are SEHNR and FQNEAQ (reference sequence). The CDR3 spells CASSRDYNEQYF. CDR3 coding DNA: TGTGCCAGCAGTAGGGACTATAACGAGCAGTACTTC.